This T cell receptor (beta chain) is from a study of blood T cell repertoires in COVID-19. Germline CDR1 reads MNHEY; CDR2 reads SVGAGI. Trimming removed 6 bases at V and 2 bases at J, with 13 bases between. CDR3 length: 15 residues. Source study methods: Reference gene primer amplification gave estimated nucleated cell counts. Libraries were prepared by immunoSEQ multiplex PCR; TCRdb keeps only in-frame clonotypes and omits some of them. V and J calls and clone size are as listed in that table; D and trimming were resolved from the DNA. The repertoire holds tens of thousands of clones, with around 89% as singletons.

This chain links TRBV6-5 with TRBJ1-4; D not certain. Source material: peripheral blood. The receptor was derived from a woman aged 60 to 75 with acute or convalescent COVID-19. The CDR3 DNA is TGTGCCAGCAGCTCCGCCCCGGTTACTAATGAAAAACTGTTTTTT. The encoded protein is CASSSAPVTNEKLFF.